Below are 24 T cell receptor beta chains sequenced from a single sample in a study of blood T cell repertoires in COVID-19. This table comes from immunoSEQ multiplex PCR, and its TCRdb copy is limited to in-frame clones, with some not included. The sample has about 140,000 clones; under 90% are singletons. Sequenced: peripheral blood. All receptors come from a human donor in a cohort sampled during active COVID-19.

The V call is TRBV4-1, the J call TRBJ2-2, with no clear D. CDR1 MGHRA and CDR2 YSYEKL come from the germline V gene. This CDR3 has 14 residues. Trimming shortened V by 1 base and J by 1 base, and 4 bases separated the two germline ends. Here the CDR3 reads CASSQGLNTGELFF. The CDR3, as DNA: TGCGCCAGCAGCCAAGGTCTGAACACCGGGGAGCTGTTTTTT.

This clone was observed a few times. The chain carries TRBV2 and TRBJ1-1, with 7 bases fitting TRBD1. Unmatched junction bases numbered 7, after V lost 3 bases and J lost 6 bases. Per germline, CDR1 SNHLY and CDR2 FYNNEI. The CDR3 has 14 residues. The CDR3 region has the DNA TGTGCCAGCAGTGATGGACAGGTGGTCTCTGAAGCTTTCTTT. As protein: CASSDGQVVSEAFF.

The chain couples TRBV7-2 to TRBJ1-6; the match to TRBD1 covers 9 bases. V dropped 4 bases and J dropped 9; count of bases not matched to a gene: 4. CDR1 and CDR2 (germline): SGHTA, FQGNSA. The CDR3 contains 14 residues. CDR3 in amino acids: CASSWDRAGSPLHF. The CDR3 DNA reads TGTGCCAGCAGCTGGGACAGGGCGGGTTCACCCCTCCACTTT.

The J gene is TRBJ2-3, the V gene TRBV7-6, with TRBD2 identical over 12 bases. This CDR3 spans 15 amino acids. Germline-derived CDR1 and CDR2 are SGHVS and FNYEAQ. Unmatched junction bases numbered 3, after V lost 5 bases and J lost 3 bases. The CDR3 reads CASSQLAGGTDTQYF. CDR3 bases: TGTGCCAGCAGCCAACTAGCGGGGGGAACAGATACGCAGTATTTT.

The CDR3 here is CASSLGGRETQYF. CDR3 sequence (DNA): TGTGCCAGCAGCTTAGGGGGGCGAGAGACCCAGTACTTC. The genes are TRBV7-2 and TRBJ2-5, with D tentatively TRBD1 (6 bases). V lost 1 base, J lost 4 bases, and 7 bases lay in between. The CDR3 loop spans 13 amino acids. Germline V gives CDR1 SGHTA, CDR2 FQGNSA.

This clone has a single count. V is TRBV7-8 and J is TRBJ2-1, with 8 bases fitting TRBD1. The ends lost 5 bases at V and 3 bases at J; junction bases unmatched: 9. The CDR3 length is 16 residues. Germline values: CDR1 SGHVS, CDR2 FQNEAQ. CDR3 nucleotides: TGTGCCAGCAGCGCTTCTACAGGGGGTCTCTACAATGAGCAGTTCTTC. This codes for CASSASTGGLYNEQFF. The full variable domain, its missing parts supplied by reference TRBV7-8 and TRBJ2-1, is GAGVSQSPRYKVAKRGQDVALRCDPISGHVSLFWYQQALGQGPEFLTYFQNEAQLDKSGLPSDRFFAERPEGSVSTLKIQRTQQEDSAVYLCASSASTGGLYNEQFFGPGTRLTVL.

V and J are TRBV7-6 and TRBJ2-2; D is possibly TRBD1 (6 bases). This CDR3 has 15 residues. V was shortened by 1 base and J by 7 bases, with 13 bases between the two germline ends. CDR1 and CDR2 (germline): SGHVS, FNYEAQ. CDR3 nucleotide sequence: TGTGCCAGCAGCTTAGTCTCAGGGGCTGGCGGGGAGCTGTTTTTT. The encoded protein is CASSLVSGAGGELFF.

This chain joins TRBV29-1 and TRBJ1-1; 7 bases agree with TRBD1. The V segment lost 7 bases and the J segment 1 base; nucleotides outside the gene matches: 9. CDR1 and CDR2 from the germline V gene are SQVTM and ANQGSEA. There are 14 residues in the CDR3. The CDR3 reads CSAGAGGGNTEAFF. Here the CDR3 DNA reads TGCAGCGCTGGGGCAGGGGGTGGGAACACTGAAGCTTTCTTT.

This clone was counted a few times. V gene TRBV24-1 combines with J gene TRBJ1-1; 8 bases align to TRBD1. V shed 4 bases and J 5 bases; nucleotides not matched to a gene: 17. Per the germline V gene, CDR1 is KGHDR and CDR2 is SFDVKD. There are 18 residues in the CDR3. CDR3 nucleotide sequence: TGTGCCACCAGTGACCCTAAATCCCCCCGACAGGGGAGGACTGAAGCTTTCTTT. Translation: CATSDPKSPRQGRTEAFF.

J is TRBJ2-3 and V is TRBV19, with 11 bases identical to TRBD2. V shed 6 bases and J 12 bases; nucleotides not matched to a gene: 8. Per germline, CDR1 LNHDA and CDR2 SQIVND (reference sequence). This CDR3 is 13 amino acids long. CDR3 DNA sequence: TGTGCCAGTAGGCTAGCGGGGGGACACACACAGTATTTT. It yields the protein CASRLAGGHTQYF.

This sequence joins TRBV7-2 and TRBJ2-7, with 9 positions matching TRBD1. The CDR3 contains 14 residues. With 7 bases clipped from V and 6 bases from J, the junction kept 10 bases outside the gene matches. Per the germline V gene, CDR1 is SGHTA and CDR2 is FQGNSA. The CDR3 sequence is CASTDHRGLPEQYF. The CDR3 DNA is TGTGCCAGCACCGACCACAGGGGGCTGCCCGAGCAGTACTTC.

The V and J genes are TRBV29-1 and TRBJ1-1; D possibly corresponds to TRBD1 (5 bases). The CDR3 has 11 amino acids. The V and J ends lost 7 bases and 5 bases respectively, with 11 bases between them. CDR1 is SQVTM, CDR2 ANQGSEA, per germline. The CDR3 sequence: CSGAGVTEAFF. The CDR3 DNA is TGCAGCGGGGCGGGGGTGACTGAAGCTTTCTTT.

The chain recombines TRBV4-3 with TRBJ2-3; D is unresolved. The V end lost 1 base, the J end lost 6 bases, and 5 bases lay between the germline ends. Germline CDR1 and CDR2: LGHNA and YSLEER. The CDR3 is 12 amino acids. CDR3 sequence: CASSQVGDTQYF. DNA of the CDR3: TGCGCCAGCAGCCAAGTCGGGGATACGCAGTATTTT.

This chain joins TRBV21-1 and TRBJ1-5; the table names TRBD1, a call not compared with the DNA. TRBV21-1 is described as a pseudogene. This CDR3 is 15 amino acids long. CDR3 DNA sequence: TGTGCCAGCAGCAACACAGGGGATAGCAATCAGCCCCAGCATTTT. Amino acids: CASSNTGDSNQPQHF.

This clone came up once. The V gene is TRBV5-1, the J gene TRBJ2-2; 7 nucleotides line up with TRBD1. CDR1 is SGHRS and CDR2 is YFSETQ in the germline V gene. This CDR3 comprises 17 residues. V shed 5 bases and J 0 bases; nucleotides not matched to a gene: 10. The chain's CDR3 is CASSSTRGPANTGELFF. The CDR3 bases are TGCGCCAGCAGTTCTACTAGGGGGCCCGCGAACACCGGGGAGCTGTTTTTT. The entire variable domain, with the rest obtained from reference TRBV5-1 and TRBJ2-2, is as follows: KAGVTQTPRYLIKTRGQQVTLSCSPISGHRSVSWYQQTPGQGLQFLFEYFSETQRNKGNFPGRFSGRQFSNSRSEMNVSTLELGDSALYLCASSSTRGPANTGELFFGEGSRLTVL.

Only one count was recorded for this clone. This chain uses TRBV18 with TRBJ2-3; unclear D gene. The CDR3 loop spans 12 amino acids. Trimming removed 4 bases at V and 3 bases at J, with 5 bases between. Germline V gives CDR1 KGHSH, CDR2 LQKENI. The CDR3 DNA follows: TGTGCCAGCTCACAGGAGACAGATACGCAGTATTTT. It yields the protein CASSQETDTQYF.

The chain recombines TRBV11-1 with TRBJ2-1; the match to TRBD2 covers 8 bases. In germline, CDR1 is SGHAT, CDR2 FQDESV (reference sequence). Losses at the gene ends were 1 base for V and 6 bases for J; bases not matched to a gene: 8. This CDR3 spans 16 amino acids. In DNA form, the CDR3 reads TGTGCCAGCAGCTTAGACCGCCTAGCGGGCCTCAATGAGCAGTTCTTC. Protein sequence: CASSLDRLAGLNEQFF. The variable domain in full, completed from reference TRBV11-1 and TRBJ2-1, reads EAEVAQSPRYKITEKSQAVAFWCDPISGHATLYWYRQILGQGPELLVQFQDESVVDDSQLPKDRFSAERLKGVDSTLKIQPAELGDSAMYLCASSLDRLAGLNEQFFGPGTRLTVL.

The chain uses TRBV27 and TRBJ2-5; 8 bases map to TRBD2. Trimming cost V 0 bases and J 1 base; bases outside gene matches: 1. The CDR3 loop spans 15 amino acids. Germline V gene lookup returns CDR1 MNHEY and CDR2 SMNVEV (reference sequence). The CDR3 spells CASSLSGTSQETQYF. The CDR3 DNA reads TGTGCCAGCAGTTTATCGGGGACTAGCCAAGAGACCCAGTACTTC.

This chain links TRBV6-2 or TRBV6-3 with TRBJ1-6; 7 nucleotides align to TRBD1. CDR1 and CDR2 (germline): MNHEY, SVGEGT. This CDR3 has 15 amino acids. V shed 2 bases, J shed 8 bases, and the junction held 6 bases outside the gene matches. CDR3 sequence reads: CASSYQKQGYSPLHF. For the CDR3, the DNA is TGTGCCAGCAGTTACCAGAAACAGGGGTATTCACCCCTCCACTTT.

The rearrangement links TRBV5-4 to TRBJ2-5; 10 bases are shared with TRBD2. The CDR3 loop spans 15 amino acids. Looked up from germline, CDR1 is SGHNT and CDR2 is YYREEE (reference sequence). V dropped 1 base and J dropped 7; count of bases not matched to a gene: 7. CDR3 protein: CASSLRTSGAGTQYF. The DNA for the CDR3 is TGTGCCAGCAGCTTGCGAACTAGCGGGGCAGGGACCCAGTACTTC.

This chain links TRBV18 with TRBJ2-7; 7 bases map to TRBD1. Trimming at V came to 3 bases and at J to 3 bases, leaving 14 bases not matched to a gene. In germline, CDR1 is KGHSH, CDR2 LQKENI. This CDR3 has 17 amino acids. The chain's CDR3 is CASSPSIDRVANYEQYF. CDR3 nucleotide sequence: TGTGCCAGCTCACCCTCCATCGACAGGGTGGCTAACTACGAGCAGTACTTC.

The chain uses TRBV12-3 or TRBV12-4 and TRBJ2-5; possible D gene TRBD1, 6 bases. The CDR3 sequence is 12 residues long. The V end was cut by 6 bases, the J end by 4 bases, with 9 bases between. CDR3 protein: CASRDSRETQYF. CDR3 coding DNA: TGTGCCAGCAGGGACAGTAGAGAGACCCAGTACTTC.

J is TRBJ2-7 and V is TRBV5-4; TRBD1 might be the D (6 bases). Germline V gene data show CDR1 as SGHNT and CDR2 as YYREEE (reference sequence). The CDR3 loop spans 13 amino acids. V was clipped by 1 base and J by 2 bases, with 7 bases between them. The CDR3 sequence is CASSLTGPYEQYF. The CDR3 DNA follows: TGTGCCAGCAGCTTGACAGGGCCCTACGAGCAGTACTTC.

This clone was picked up one time. The chain links TRBV19 to TRBJ2-5, with 14 nucleotides matching TRBD2. The CDR3 extends over 16 amino acids. CDR1 and CDR2 (germline): LNHDA, SQIVND (reference sequence). V lost 3 bases and J lost 2; bases outside the gene matches: 2. This chain's CDR3 is CASSIGLAGGQETQYF. The DNA for the CDR3 is TGTGCCAGTAGTATCGGACTAGCGGGGGGTCAAGAGACCCAGTACTTC.